These T cell receptor beta chains were read from a single sample in a study of read filtering for tumor transcriptome and immune sequencing. TCRdb re-derived calls from the reads in MiXCR, one entry per CDR3 protein. The sample comprises tens of thousands of distinct CDR3 sequences, 20% to 25% of which are singletons, and about a sixth rests with the top ten. The sample comprised a population of CD138-negative cells sorted from bone marrow. Receptors were obtained from a donor aged 40 or over with multiple myeloma. The CDR3 runs from the conserved cysteine through the conserved F or W. D genes are given only for firm matches. Size tells how often a clone was seen (once, few, many) or the class of an expanded clone, and some rows leave it out.

abundance	v_gene	len	j_gene	d_gene	CDR3aa	CDR3nt
many	TRBV12-5	12	TRBJ2-3	NA	CASASRGDTQYF	TGTGCTAGTGCCTCGCGGGGAGATACGCAGTATTTT
many	TRBV20-1	14	TRBJ2-1	TRBD2	CSAIGTSGYNEQFF	TGCAGTGCTATCGGGACTAGCGGATACAATGAGCAGTTCTTC
many	TRBV7-8	14	TRBJ2-3	NA	CASTLGGGADTQYF	TGTGCCAGCACATTGGGGGGTGGCGCAGATACGCAGTATTTT
NA	TRBV11-2	17	TRBJ2-2	NA	CASSLERAEVNTGELFF	TGTGCCAGCAGCTTAGAACGGGCTGAGGTGAACACCGGGGAGCTGTTTTTT
NA	TRBV5-1	14	TRBJ2-3	NA	CASSLSGLGDTQYF	TGTGCCAGCAGCTTAAGCGGGTTAGGAGATACGCAGTATTTT
many	TRBV9	15	TRBJ2-7	NA	CASSVGPSPTYEQYF	TGTGCCAGCAGCGTAGGTCCCAGTCCTACCTACGAGCAGTACTTC
many	TRBV7-2	14	TRBJ1-1	TRBD1	CASRPGQGNTEAFF	TGTGCCAGCAGGCCGGGACAGGGGAACACTGAAGCTTTCTTT
many	TRBV10-3	15	TRBJ2-2	NA	CAISEAGPNTGELFF	TGTGCCATCAGTGAGGCGGGACCGAACACCGGGGAGCTGTTTTTT
many	TRBV4-2	15	TRBJ2-3	NA	CASSGGADSTDTQYF	TGTGCCAGCAGCGGCGGGGCGGACAGCACAGATACGCAGTATTTT
NA	TRBV7-9	14	TRBJ2-5	NA	CASSLSVPGETQYF	TGTGCCAGCAGCTTATCCGTGCCGGGGGAGACCCAGTACTTC
many	TRBV4-1	14	TRBJ2-1	NA	CASSPIGTPNEQFF	TGCGCCAGCAGCCCCATTGGGACACCAAATGAGCAGTTCTTC
many	TRBV9	15	TRBJ2-1	TRBD2	CASSPWSSGNNEQFF	TGTGCCAGCAGCCCCTGGAGTAGCGGGAACAATGAGCAGTTCTTC
NA	TRBV29-1	14	TRBJ1-1	NA	CSVERRLAAPEAFF	TGCAGCGTGGAGAGACGGCTGGCAGCACCTGAAGCTTTCTTT
NA	TRBV19	17	TRBJ1-5	NA	CASSIVQGIGSNQPQHF	TGTGCCAGTAGTATTGTACAGGGCATAGGGAGCAATCAGCCCCAGCATTTT
NA	TRBV6-1	11	TRBJ2-5	NA	CASRGEETQYF	TGTGCCAGCAGGGGGGAAGAGACCCAGTACTTC
few	TRBV5-1	13	TRBJ2-3	NA	CASSGGSTDTQYF	TGCGCCAGCAGCGGTGGATCCACAGATACGCAGTATTTT
many	TRBV4-1	19	TRBJ2-6	TRBD1	CASSLEWDRPYSGANVLTF	TGCGCCAGCAGCCTAGAGTGGGACAGACCTTACTCTGGGGCCAACGTCCTGACTTTC
NA	TRBV6-1	15	TRBJ1-1	NA	CVSSSSWVFYTEAFF	TGTGTCAGCAGTTCCTCGTGGGTGTTCTACACTGAAGCTTTCTTT
many	TRBV9	15	TRBJ1-1	NA	CASSVVDSMNTEAFF	TGTGCCAGCAGCGTAGTGGACAGCATGAACACTGAAGCTTTCTTT
few	TRBV4-1	18	TRBJ2-1	NA	CASSQESGLGRSFGEQFF	TGCGCCAGCAGCCAAGAGTCCGGGTTGGGACGGTCGTTTGGTGAGCAGTTCTTC
many	TRBV7-8	16	TRBJ2-3	TRBD2	CASSLGQRGLTDTQYF	TGTGCCAGCAGCTTAGGACAGCGGGGGCTCACAGATACGCAGTATTTT
NA	TRBV7-9	16	TRBJ1-1	NA	CASSPGRGSANTEAFF	TGTGCCAGCAGCCCCGGTCGCGGGTCGGCGAACACTGAAGCTTTCTTT
many	TRBV5-1	15	TRBJ1-6	NA	CASSLNPASNSPLHF	TGCGCCAGCAGCTTGAATCCCGCCTCGAATTCACCCCTCCACTTT
NA	TRBV28	14	TRBJ2-1	TRBD1	CASSFETGFDEQFF	TGTGCCAGCAGTTTCGAGACAGGGTTCGATGAGCAGTTCTTC
medium-sized	TRBV28	14	TRBJ1-1	TRBD1	CASKNRGLNTEAFF	TGTGCCAGCAAAAACAGGGGGCTTAACACTGAAGCTTTCTTT
many	TRBV5-4	16	TRBJ2-5	TRBD2	CASSLVVLAGEETQYF	TGTGCCAGCAGCTTGGTTGTGTTAGCGGGGGAGGAGACCCAGTACTTC
many	TRBV10-3	15	TRBJ2-1	TRBD2	CAISEAGGPYNEQFF	TGTGCCATCAGTGAGGCGGGGGGGCCCTACAATGAGCAGTTCTTC
many	TRBV12-3/TRBV12-4	13	TRBJ2-5	NA	CASSLLDSETQYF	TGTGCCAGCAGTTTGTTGGATTCGGAGACCCAGTACTTC
many	TRBV28	15	TRBJ2-7	NA	CASSPGSRRFYEQYF	TGTGCCAGCAGTCCCGGGTCCCGGAGGTTCTACGAGCAGTACTTC
many	TRBV7-3	15	TRBJ2-3	TRBD1	CASSSGQIGTDTQYF	TGTGCCAGCAGCTCGGGACAGATAGGCACAGATACGCAGTATTTT